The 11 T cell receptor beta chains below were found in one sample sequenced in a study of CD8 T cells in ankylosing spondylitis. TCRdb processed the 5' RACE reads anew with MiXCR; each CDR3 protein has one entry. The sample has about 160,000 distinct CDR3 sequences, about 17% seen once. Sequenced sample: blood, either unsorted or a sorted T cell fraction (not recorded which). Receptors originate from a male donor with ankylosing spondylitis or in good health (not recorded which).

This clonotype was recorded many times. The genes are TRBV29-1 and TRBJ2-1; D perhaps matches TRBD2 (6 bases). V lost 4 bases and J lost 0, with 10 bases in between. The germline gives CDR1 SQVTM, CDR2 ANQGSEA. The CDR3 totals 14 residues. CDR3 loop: CSVGRGSSYNEQFF. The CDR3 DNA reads TGCAGCGTTGGGCGGGGTAGCTCCTACAATGAGCAGTTCTTC.

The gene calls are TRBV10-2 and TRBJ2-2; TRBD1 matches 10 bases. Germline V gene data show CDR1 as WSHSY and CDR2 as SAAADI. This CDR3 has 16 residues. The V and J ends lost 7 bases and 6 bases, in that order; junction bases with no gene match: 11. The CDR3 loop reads CASKKRGQGDPGELFF. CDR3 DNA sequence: TGCGCCAGCAAAAAAAGAGGACAGGGGGATCCCGGGGAGCTGTTTTTT.

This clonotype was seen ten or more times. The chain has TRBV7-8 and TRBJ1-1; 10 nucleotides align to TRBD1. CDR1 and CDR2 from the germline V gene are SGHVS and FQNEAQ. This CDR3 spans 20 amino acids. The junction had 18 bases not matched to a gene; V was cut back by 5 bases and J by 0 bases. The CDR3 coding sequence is TGTGCCAGCAGCCTCCGTGGGACAGGGGAATCTGTAGCAATGAACACTGAAGCTTTCTTT. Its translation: CASSLRGTGESVAMNTEAFF. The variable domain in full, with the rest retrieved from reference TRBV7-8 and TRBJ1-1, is GAGVSQSPRYKVAKRGQDVALRCDPISGHVSLFWYQQALGQGPEFLTYFQNEAQLDKSGLPSDRFFAERPEGSVSTLKIQRTQQEDSAVYLCASSLRGTGESVAMNTEAFFGQGTRLTVV.

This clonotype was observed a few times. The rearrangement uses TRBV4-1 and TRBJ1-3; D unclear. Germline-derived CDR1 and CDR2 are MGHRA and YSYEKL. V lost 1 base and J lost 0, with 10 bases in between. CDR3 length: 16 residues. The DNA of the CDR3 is TGCGCCAGCAGCCAAGTACCCAGGAGCTCTGGAAACACCATATATTTT. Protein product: CASSQVPRSSGNTIYF.

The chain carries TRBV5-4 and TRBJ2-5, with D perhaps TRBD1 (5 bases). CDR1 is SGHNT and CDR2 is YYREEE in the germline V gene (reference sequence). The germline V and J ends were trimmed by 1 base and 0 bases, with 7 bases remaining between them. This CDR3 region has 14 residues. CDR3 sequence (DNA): TGTGCCAGCAGCTTGACAGGTTACCAAGAGACCCAGTACTTC. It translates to CASSLTGYQETQYF.

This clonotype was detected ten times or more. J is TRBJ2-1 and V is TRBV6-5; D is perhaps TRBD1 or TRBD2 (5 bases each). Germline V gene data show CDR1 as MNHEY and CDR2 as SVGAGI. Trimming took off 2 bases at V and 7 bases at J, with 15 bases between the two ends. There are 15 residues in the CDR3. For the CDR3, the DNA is TGTGCCAGCAGTTACCAAAGGGGACGGGGAAATGAGCAGTTCTTC. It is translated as CASSYQRGRGNEQFF.

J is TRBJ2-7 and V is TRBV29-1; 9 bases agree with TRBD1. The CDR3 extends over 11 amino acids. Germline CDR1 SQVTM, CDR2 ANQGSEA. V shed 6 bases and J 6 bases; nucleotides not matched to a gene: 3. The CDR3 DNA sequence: TGCAGCGTCGGACAGGGGACCGAGCAGTACTTC. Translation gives CSVGQGTEQYF.

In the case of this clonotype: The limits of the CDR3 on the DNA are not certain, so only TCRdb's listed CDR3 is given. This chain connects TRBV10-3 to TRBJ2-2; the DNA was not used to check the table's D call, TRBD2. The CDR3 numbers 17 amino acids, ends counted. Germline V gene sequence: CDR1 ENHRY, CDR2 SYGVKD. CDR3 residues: CAIRVLERELTPGSCFF.

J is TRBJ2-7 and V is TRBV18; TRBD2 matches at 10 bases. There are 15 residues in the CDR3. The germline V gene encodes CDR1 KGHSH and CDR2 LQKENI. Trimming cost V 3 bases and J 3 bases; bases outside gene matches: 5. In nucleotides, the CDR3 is TGTGCCAGCTCACCTGGACTAGCGGCTGACTACGAGCAGTACTTC. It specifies CASSPGLAADYEQYF.

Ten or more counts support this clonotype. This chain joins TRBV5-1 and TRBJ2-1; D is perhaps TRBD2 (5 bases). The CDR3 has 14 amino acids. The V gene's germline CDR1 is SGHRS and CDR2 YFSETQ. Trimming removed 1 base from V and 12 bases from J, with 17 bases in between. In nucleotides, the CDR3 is TGCGCCAGCAGCTTGAGCCAGGACCTAGGAGGGCAGTTCTTC. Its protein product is CASSLSQDLGGQFF.

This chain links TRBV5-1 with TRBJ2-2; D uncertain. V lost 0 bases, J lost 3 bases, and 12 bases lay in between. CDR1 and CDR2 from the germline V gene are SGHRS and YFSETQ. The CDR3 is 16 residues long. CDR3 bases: TGCGCCAGCAGCTTGGAGGCGAGAAAGGACACCGGGGAGCTGTTTTTT. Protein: CASSLEARKDTGELFF.